This TCR beta chain emerged from a study of CD4+ T cells in melanoma. Whole-study results and caveats: CD8+ T cell, macrophage and B cell function reportedly correlated with neoantigen-specific CD4+ T cells.

Measured with immunoSEQ multiplex PCR; TCRdb has only the in-frame clones, and not every one. The table records 50,000 to 60,000 clones, almost 70% of them present only once. The germline CDR1 and CDR2 sequences are SQVTM and ANQGSEA. J gave up 0 bases and V 3 bases, and 7 bases lay outside the gene matches. The CDR3 contains 15 residues. A word on this clone: Its antigen is not known.

This clonotype originated in a human donor with melanoma. The rearrangement joins TRBV29-1 to TRBJ1-2, with TRBD1 identical over 7 bases. Sequencing was performed on tumor tissue. As DNA, the CDR3 is TGCAGCGTTGAGGACCGGGACAGCCCTAACTATGGCTACACCTTC. Translation gives CSVEDRDSPNYGYTF. Complete variable domain (other parts from reference TRBV29-1 and TRBJ1-2): SAVISQKPSRDICQRGTSLTIQCQVDSQVTMMFWYRQQPGQSLTLIATANQGSEATYESGFVIDKFPISRPNLTFSTLTVSNMSPEDSSIYLCSVEDRDSPNYGYTFGSGTRLTVV.